The 18 T cell receptor beta chains below all came from one sample that was sequenced in a study of cytomegalovirus exposure and HLA in healthy donors. PCR involved 60 Vbeta and 13 Jbeta primers. TCRdb's copy holds only in-frame clones and misses some; the assay was immunoSEQ multiplex PCR. The data contain approximately 200,000 clones, approximately 80% of them singletons. The sequencing sample was made of PBMCs. The receptors shown here come from a man aged 40-49 years in good health and CMV-seronegative.

The rearrangement links TRBV11-1 to TRBJ1-4, with D perhaps TRBD1 (5 bases). CDR1 is SGHAT and CDR2 is FQDESV in the germline V gene (reference sequence). The CDR3 has 14 residues. Trimming took 6 bases from V and 5 from J, leaving 13 bases between them. CDR3: CASSSGGVNEKLFF. CDR3 DNA: TGTGCCAGCAGTTCCGGGGGAGTCAATGAAAAACTGTTTTTT.

This clone turned up a few times. The chain carries TRBV27 and TRBJ1-5; TRBD1 might be the D (5 bases). Trimming pared 6 bases from V and 9 bases from J, leaving 15 bases between. Germline CDR1 is MNHEY and CDR2 is SMNVEV (reference sequence). The CDR3 loop spans 13 amino acids. The CDR3 DNA sequence: TGTGCCAGCAGCTACGGACAAAACTGGCCCCAGCATTTT. It codes for CASSYGQNWPQHF.

This clone was counted only a few times. The rearrangement uses TRBV5-1 and TRBJ2-6, with a weak D call TRBD2 (5 bases). The CDR3 runs 15 residues. Germline V gene data show CDR1 as SGHRS and CDR2 as YFSETQ. V was trimmed by 4 bases and J by 1 base, leaving 9 bases between them. The CDR3 DNA is TGCGCCAGCAGCCCGGGCGGGTCTGGGGCCAACGTCCTGACTTTC. It specifies CASSPGGSGANVLTF.

V and J are TRBV19 and TRBJ2-5; 16 positions agree with TRBD2. The CDR3 totals 18 residues. Germline loops: CDR1 LNHDA, CDR2 SQIVND (reference sequence). V lost 4 bases and J lost 0; bases outside the gene matches: 5. The CDR3 protein is CASSRGTSGGGYQETQYF. CDR3 DNA sequence: TGTGCCAGTAGTAGGGGGACTAGCGGGGGGGGGTACCAAGAGACCCAGTACTTC.

On this clone itself: A much bigger clone sits one base away, suggesting this may be a read error. The chain joins TRBV7-8 to TRBJ1-1, with D perhaps matching TRBD1 (5 bases). This CDR3 spans 12 amino acids. V was shortened by 1 base and J by 6 bases, with 6 bases between the two germline ends. Germline CDR1 SGHVS, CDR2 FQNEAQ. The CDR3 DNA reads TGTGCCAGCAGCTTAGGGGGGGCTGAAGCTTTCTTT. Translation gives CASSLGGAEAFF.

The chain recombines TRBV14 with TRBJ2-5, with 8 bases fitting TRBD1. The CDR3 length is 13 residues. Germline lookup yields CDR1 SGHDN and CDR2 FVKESK. Unmatched junction bases numbered 2, after V lost 1 base and J lost 7 bases. The CDR3 nucleotides read TGTGCCAGCAGCCAAGGACAGGGGAGGACCCAGTACTTC. The encoded protein is CASSQGQGRTQYF.

The chain has TRBV13 and TRBJ1-6; the match to TRBD1 covers 9 bases. V lost 2 bases to trimming and J lost 8 bases; unmatched junction nucleotides: 4. Germline values: CDR1 PRHDT, CDR2 FYEKMQ (reference sequence). There are 15 residues in the CDR3. The CDR3, as DNA: TGTGCCAGCAGCTTATGGGGACAGGGTCATTCACCCCTCCACTTT. Amino acids: CASSLWGQGHSPLHF.

The rearrangement uses TRBV13 and TRBJ1-1; 7 bases fit TRBD1. The junction had 8 bases not matched to a gene; V was cut back by 4 bases and J by 3 bases. Germline assignment: CDR1 PRHDT and CDR2 FYEKMQ (reference sequence). The CDR3 totals 15 residues. CDR3 in amino acids: CASSSRTGWDTEAFF. The CDR3 nucleotides read TGTGCCAGCAGCTCCCGGACAGGTTGGGACACTGAAGCTTTCTTT.

The CDR3 reads CASSLGTGGFNYGYTF. The CDR3 DNA sequence: TGTGCCAGCAGCCTCGGGACAGGGGGCTTTAACTATGGCTACACCTTC. The chain is built from TRBV14 and TRBJ1-2, with 12 bases that match TRBD1. V shed 4 bases, J shed 1 base, and the junction held 4 bases outside the gene matches. Germline V gene sequence: CDR1 SGHDN, CDR2 FVKESK. This CDR3 has 16 residues.

This rearrangement joins TRBV11-2 to TRBJ2-2; 9 positions match TRBD1. This CDR3 is built from 14 residues. Germline lookup yields CDR1 SGHAT and CDR2 FQNNGV. Germline trimming cut 5 bases from V and 4 bases from J; bases unmatched to any gene: 2. In DNA, the CDR3 is TGTGCCAGCAGCCTGGACAGGGGCACCGGGGAGCTGTTTTTT. Translated, it gives CASSLDRGTGELFF.

CDR3 loop: CASGLESGLAGNEQFF. The CDR3 DNA sequence: TGTGCTAGTGGTTTGGAATCGGGACTAGCAGGCAATGAGCAGTTCTTC. The gene calls are TRBV12-5 and TRBJ2-1; 9 nucleotides align to TRBD2. The length of the CDR3 is 16 residues. J was trimmed by 6 bases and V by 1 base; bases with no gene match: 7. Per germline, CDR1 LGHNT and CDR2 FRNRAP.

The CDR3 DNA reads TGTGCCAGCAGTGGCCGGGACAGCCTCACAGATACGCAGTATTTT. Translation gives CASSGRDSLTDTQYF. V and J are TRBV6-1 and TRBJ2-3, with TRBD1 identical over 7 bases. Per the germline V gene, CDR1 is MNHNS and CDR2 is SASEGT. The CDR3 extends over 15 amino acids. Germline trimming cut 4 bases from V and 2 bases from J; bases unmatched to any gene: 6.

This clone was recorded a few times. The chain joins TRBV5-5 to TRBJ2-7; D call uncertain. Germline CDR1 SGHKS, CDR2 YYEKEE (reference sequence). Trimming stripped 4 bases from V and 3 bases from J, with 8 bases between. The CDR3 loop spans 12 amino acids. CDR3 DNA sequence: TGTGCCAGCAGCCTCACGGGCTACGAGCAGTACTTC. This encodes CASSLTGYEQYF.

This chain connects TRBV5-8 to TRBJ2-7; the D is unclear. The germline V and J ends were trimmed by 4 bases and 3 bases, with 11 bases remaining between them. This CDR3 region has 13 residues. The germline V gene has CDR1 SGHTS and CDR2 YDEGEE. CDR3 DNA: TGTGCCAGCAGCGATCAGATTTACTACGAGCAGTACTTC. This encodes CASSDQIYYEQYF.

The chain carries TRBV7-8 and TRBJ2-7; maybe TRBD1 (7 bases). Germline CDR1 SGHVS, CDR2 FQNEAQ. The CDR3 extends over 15 amino acids. The V and J ends lost 3 bases and 4 bases respectively, with 16 bases between them. The CDR3 DNA reads as TGTGCCAGCAGCTTCAGGCGGGACAGAGCTTACGAGCAGTACTTC. Residues: CASSFRRDRAYEQYF.

The gene calls are TRBV4-1 and TRBJ1-2; no clear D. The CDR3 is 14 residues long. In germline, CDR1 is MGHRA, CDR2 YSYEKL. V gave up 3 bases and J gave up 2 bases, with 10 bases separating them. The CDR3 loop reads CASSQEEGNYGYTF. The CDR3 DNA sequence: TGCGCCAGCAGCCAGGAGGAGGGAAACTATGGCTACACCTTC.

CDR3 sequence: CASSVGDRGNYGYTF. CDR3 coding DNA: TGTGCCAGCAGCGTAGGGGACAGGGGCAACTATGGCTACACCTTC. The chain uses TRBV9 and TRBJ1-2; 10 nucleotides line up with TRBD1. After removal of 0 bases from V and 2 bases from J, the junction contained 1 base not matched to a gene. Germline lookup yields CDR1 SGDLS and CDR2 YYNGEE. The CDR3 contains 15 residues.

The V and J genes are TRBV7-6 and TRBJ2-5, with 13 bases fitting TRBD2. The CDR3 covers 18 residues. The germline V gene has CDR1 SGHVS and CDR2 FNYEAQ. V trimming: 5 bases; J trimming: 5 bases; junction bases outside the gene matches: 14. The CDR3 reads CASSQRTSGRIVGETQYF. CDR3 nucleotides: TGTGCCAGCAGCCAGCGGACTAGCGGGAGAATTGTCGGTGAGACCCAGTACTTC.